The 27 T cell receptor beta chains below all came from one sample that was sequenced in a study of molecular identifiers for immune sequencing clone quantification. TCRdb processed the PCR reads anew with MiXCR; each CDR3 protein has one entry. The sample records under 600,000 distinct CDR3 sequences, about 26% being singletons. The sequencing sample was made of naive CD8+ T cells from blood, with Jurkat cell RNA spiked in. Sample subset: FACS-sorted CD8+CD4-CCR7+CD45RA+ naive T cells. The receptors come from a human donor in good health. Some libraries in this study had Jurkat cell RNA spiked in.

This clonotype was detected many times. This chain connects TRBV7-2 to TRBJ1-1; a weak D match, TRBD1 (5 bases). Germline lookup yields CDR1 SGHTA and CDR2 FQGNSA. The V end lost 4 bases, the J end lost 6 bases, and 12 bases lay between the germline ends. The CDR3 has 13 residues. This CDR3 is CASSSDIVAEAFF. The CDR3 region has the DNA TGTGCCAGCAGCTCGGACATCGTGGCTGAAGCTTTCTTT. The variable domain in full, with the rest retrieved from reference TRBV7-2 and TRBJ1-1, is GAGVSQSPSNKVTEKGKDVELRCDPISGHTALYWYRQSLGQGLEFLIYFQGNSAPDKSGLPSDRFSAERTGGSVSTLTIQRTQQEDSAVYLCASSSDIVAEAFFGQGTRLTVV.

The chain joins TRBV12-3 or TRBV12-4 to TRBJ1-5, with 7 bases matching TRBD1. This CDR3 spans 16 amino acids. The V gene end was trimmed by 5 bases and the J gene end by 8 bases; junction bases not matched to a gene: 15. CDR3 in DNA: TGTGCCAGCAGTCTGGGGATGAGCCCCGACAGGGAGCCCCAGCATTTT. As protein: CASSLGMSPDREPQHF.

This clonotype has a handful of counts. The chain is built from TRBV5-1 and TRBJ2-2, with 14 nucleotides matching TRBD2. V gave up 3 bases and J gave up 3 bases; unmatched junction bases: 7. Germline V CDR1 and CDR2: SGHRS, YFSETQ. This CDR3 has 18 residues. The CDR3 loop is CASSSIPGLAGDTGELFF. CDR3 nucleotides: TGCGCCAGCAGCTCAATACCGGGACTAGCGGGAGACACCGGGGAGCTGTTTTTT.

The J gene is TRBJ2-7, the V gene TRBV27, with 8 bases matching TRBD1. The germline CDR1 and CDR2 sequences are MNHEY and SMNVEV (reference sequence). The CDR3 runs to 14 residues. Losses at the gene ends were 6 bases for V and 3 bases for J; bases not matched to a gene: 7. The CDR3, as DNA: TGTGCCAGCAGCCCAGGGGGCGCTTTCTACGAGCAGTACTTC. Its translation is CASSPGGAFYEQYF.

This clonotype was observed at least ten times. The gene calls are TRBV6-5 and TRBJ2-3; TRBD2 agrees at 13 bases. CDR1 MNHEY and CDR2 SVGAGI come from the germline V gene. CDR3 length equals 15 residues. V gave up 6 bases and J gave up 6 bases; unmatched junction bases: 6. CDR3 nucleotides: TGTGCCAGCAGGCCGGGACTAGCGGGACTGGATACGCAGTATTTT. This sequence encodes CASRPGLAGLDTQYF.

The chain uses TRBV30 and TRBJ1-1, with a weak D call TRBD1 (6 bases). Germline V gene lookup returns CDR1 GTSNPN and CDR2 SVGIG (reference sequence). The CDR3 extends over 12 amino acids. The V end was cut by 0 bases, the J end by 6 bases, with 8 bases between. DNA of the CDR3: TGTGCCTGGAGTGTCGGGGGCCCTGAAGCTTTCTTT. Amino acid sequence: CAWSVGGPEAFF.

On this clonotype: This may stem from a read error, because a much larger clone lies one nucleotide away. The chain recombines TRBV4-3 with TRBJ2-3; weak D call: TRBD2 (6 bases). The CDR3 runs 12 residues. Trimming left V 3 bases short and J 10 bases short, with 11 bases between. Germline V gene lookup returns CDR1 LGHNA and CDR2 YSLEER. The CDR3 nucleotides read TGCGCCAGCAGCCAGGGTCCGGGGGCGCAGTATTTT. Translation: CASSQGPGAQYF.

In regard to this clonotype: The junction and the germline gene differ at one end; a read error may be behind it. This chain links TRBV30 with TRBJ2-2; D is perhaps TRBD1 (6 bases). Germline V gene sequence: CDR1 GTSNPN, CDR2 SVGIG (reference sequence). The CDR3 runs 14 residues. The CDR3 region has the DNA TGTGCCTGGAGTGACAGAACAGGGTTCGGGGAGCTGCTTTTT. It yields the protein CAWSDRTGFGELLF.

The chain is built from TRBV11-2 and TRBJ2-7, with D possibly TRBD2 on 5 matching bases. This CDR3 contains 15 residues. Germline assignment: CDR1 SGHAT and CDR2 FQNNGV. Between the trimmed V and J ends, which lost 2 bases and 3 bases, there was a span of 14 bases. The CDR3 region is CASSLSEGYLYEQYF. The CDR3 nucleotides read TGTGCCAGCAGCTTAAGTGAGGGATATCTCTACGAGCAGTACTTC. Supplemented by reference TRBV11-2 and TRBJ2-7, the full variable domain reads EAGVAQSPRYKIIEKRQSVAFWCNPISGHATLYWYQQILGQGPKLLIQFQNNGVVDDSQLPKDRFSAERLKGVDSTLKIQPAKLEDSAVYLCASSLSEGYLYEQYFGPGTRLTVT.

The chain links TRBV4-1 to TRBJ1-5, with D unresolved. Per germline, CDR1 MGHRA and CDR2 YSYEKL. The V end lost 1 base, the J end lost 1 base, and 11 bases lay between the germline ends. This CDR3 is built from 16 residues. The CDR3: CASSQVLGGSNQPQHF. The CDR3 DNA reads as TGCGCCAGCAGCCAAGTCCTAGGAGGGAGCAATCAGCCCCAGCATTTT.

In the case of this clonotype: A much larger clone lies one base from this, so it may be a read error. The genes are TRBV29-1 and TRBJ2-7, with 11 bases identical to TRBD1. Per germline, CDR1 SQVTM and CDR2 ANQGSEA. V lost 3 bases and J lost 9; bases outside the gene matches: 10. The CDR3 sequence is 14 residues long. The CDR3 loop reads CSVDGGQGAHAQYF. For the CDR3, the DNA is TGCAGCGTTGACGGAGGACAGGGGGCGCACGCGCAGTACTTC.

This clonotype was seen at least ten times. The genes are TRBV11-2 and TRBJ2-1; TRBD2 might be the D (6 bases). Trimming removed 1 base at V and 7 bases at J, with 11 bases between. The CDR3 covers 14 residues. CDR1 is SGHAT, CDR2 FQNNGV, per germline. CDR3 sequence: CASSLGLGVNEQFF. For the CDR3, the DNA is TGTGCCAGCAGCTTAGGACTAGGGGTGAATGAGCAGTTCTTC.

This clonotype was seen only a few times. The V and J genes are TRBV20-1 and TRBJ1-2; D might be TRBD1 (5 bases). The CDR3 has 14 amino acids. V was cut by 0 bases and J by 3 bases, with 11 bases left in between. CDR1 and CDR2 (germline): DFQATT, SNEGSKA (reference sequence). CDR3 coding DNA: TGCAGTGCTAGAGATCGGGGGGATTACTATGGCTACACCTTC. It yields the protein CSARDRGDYYGYTF.

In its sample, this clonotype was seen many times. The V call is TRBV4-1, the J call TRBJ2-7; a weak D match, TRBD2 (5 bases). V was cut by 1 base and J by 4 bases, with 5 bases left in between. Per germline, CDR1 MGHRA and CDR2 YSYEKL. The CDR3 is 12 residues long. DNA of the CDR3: TGCGCCAGCAGCCAAGCGGGGTACGAGCAGTACTTC. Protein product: CASSQAGYEQYF.

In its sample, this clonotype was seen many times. CDR3 amino acids: CAIKPGLEETQYF. CDR3 sequence (DNA): TGTGCCATCAAACCGGGACTAGAAGAGACCCAGTACTTC. This sequence joins TRBV10-3 and TRBJ2-5; 8 bases line up with TRBD2. Germline lookup yields CDR1 ENHRY and CDR2 SYGVKD. V lost 7 bases and J lost 3; bases outside the gene matches: 4. The CDR3 consists of 13 residues.

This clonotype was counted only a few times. Here the CDR3 reads CASSPISSGYNEQFF. The CDR3 coding sequence is TGTGCCAGCAGCCCGATCTCTAGCGGTTACAATGAGCAGTTCTTC. The chain combines TRBV7-9 with TRBJ2-1; 7 bases match TRBD2. The CDR3 loop spans 15 amino acids. The germline CDR1 and CDR2 sequences are SEHNR and FQNEAQ (reference sequence). V gave up 5 bases and J gave up 4 bases; unmatched junction bases: 8.

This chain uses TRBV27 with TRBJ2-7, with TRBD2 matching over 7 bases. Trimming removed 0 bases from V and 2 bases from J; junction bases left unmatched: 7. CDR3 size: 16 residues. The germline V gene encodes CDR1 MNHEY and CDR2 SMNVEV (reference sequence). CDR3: CASSLSGLAGAYEQYF. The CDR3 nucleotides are TGTGCCAGCAGTTTATCTGGACTTGCGGGAGCCTACGAGCAGTACTTC.

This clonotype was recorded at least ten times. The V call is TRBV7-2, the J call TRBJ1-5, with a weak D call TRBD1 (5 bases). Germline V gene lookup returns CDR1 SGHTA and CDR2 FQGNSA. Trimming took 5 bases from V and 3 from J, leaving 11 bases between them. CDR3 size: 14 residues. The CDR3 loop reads CASSQGTVNQPQHF. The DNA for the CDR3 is TGTGCCAGCAGCCAAGGGACGGTCAATCAGCCCCAGCATTTT.

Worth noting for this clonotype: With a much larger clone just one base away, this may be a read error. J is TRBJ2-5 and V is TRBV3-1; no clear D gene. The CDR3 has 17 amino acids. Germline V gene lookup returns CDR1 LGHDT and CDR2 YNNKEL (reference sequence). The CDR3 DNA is TGTGCCAACAGCCAAGATTCTGGAGCCCTCGACCAAGAGACCCAGTACTTC. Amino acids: CANSQDSGALDQETQYF.

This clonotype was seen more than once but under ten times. CDR3 amino acids: CASTEGLAGALETQYF. In DNA, the CDR3 is TGTGCCAGCACCGAGGGGCTAGCGGGGGCTCTTGAGACCCAGTACTTC. V and J are TRBV2 and TRBJ2-5; 10 bases fit TRBD2. The ends lost 7 bases at V and 5 bases at J; junction bases unmatched: 13. From germline, CDR1 is SNHLY and CDR2 FYNNEI. The CDR3 is made up of 16 amino acids.

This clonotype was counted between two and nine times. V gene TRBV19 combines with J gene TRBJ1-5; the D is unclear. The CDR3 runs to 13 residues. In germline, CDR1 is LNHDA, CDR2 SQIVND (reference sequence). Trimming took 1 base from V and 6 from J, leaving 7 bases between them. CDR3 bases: TGTGCCAGTAGTATAGTAGGGCGTCAGCCCCAGCATTTT. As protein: CASSIVGRQPQHF. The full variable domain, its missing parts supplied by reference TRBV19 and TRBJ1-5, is DGGITQSPKYLFRKEGQNVTLSCEQNLNHDAMYWYRQDPGQGLRLIYYSQIVNDFQKGDIAEGYSVSREKKESFPLTVTSAQKNPTAFYLCASSIVGRQPQHFGDGTRLSIL.

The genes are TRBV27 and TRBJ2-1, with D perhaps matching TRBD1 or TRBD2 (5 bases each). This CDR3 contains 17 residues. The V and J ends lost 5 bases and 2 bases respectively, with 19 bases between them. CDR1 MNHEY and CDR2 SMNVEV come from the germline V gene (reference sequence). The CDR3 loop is CASSPPLGRKPYNEQFF. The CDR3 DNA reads TGTGCCAGCAGTCCGCCCCTGGGACGGAAGCCCTACAATGAGCAGTTCTTC.

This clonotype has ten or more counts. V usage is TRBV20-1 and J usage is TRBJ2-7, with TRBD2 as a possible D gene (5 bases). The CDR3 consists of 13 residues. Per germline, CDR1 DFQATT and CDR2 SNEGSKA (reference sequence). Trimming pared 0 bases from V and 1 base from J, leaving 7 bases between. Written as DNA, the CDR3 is TGCAGTGCTAGAGACGGGGTATCCTACGAGCAGTACTTC. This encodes CSARDGVSYEQYF.

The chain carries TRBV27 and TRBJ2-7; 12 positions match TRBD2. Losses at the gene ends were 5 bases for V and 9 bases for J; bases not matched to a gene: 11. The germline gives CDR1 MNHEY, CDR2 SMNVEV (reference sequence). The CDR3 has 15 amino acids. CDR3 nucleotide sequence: TGTGCCAGCAGTCCCGGACTAGCGGGATTTTCTGTGCAGTACTTC. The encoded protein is CASSPGLAGFSVQYF.

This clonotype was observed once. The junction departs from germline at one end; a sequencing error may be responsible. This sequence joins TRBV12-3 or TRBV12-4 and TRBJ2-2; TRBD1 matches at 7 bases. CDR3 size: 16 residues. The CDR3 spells CASSLADRVGTGELVF. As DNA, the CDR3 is TGTGCCAGCAGTTTAGCTGACAGGGTGGGCACCGGGGAGCTGGTTTTT.

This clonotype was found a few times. CDR3 DNA: TGTGCCAGCAGCCAAGGAGGATTGACGAACACTGAAGCTTTCTTT. It codes for CASSQGGLTNTEAFF. V gene TRBV3-1 combines with J gene TRBJ1-1; unclear D gene. There are 15 residues in the CDR3. V dropped 1 base and J dropped 1 base, with 10 bases sitting between them. Germline values: CDR1 LGHDT, CDR2 YNNKEL (reference sequence). The full variable domain, in which reference TRBV3-1 and TRBJ1-1 provide the parts outside the CDR3, is DTAVSQTPKYLVTQMGNDKSIKCEQNLGHDTMYWYKQDSKKFLKIMFSYNNKELIINETVPNRFSPKSPDKAHLNLHINSLELGDSAVYFCASSQGGLTNTEAFFGQGTRLTVV.

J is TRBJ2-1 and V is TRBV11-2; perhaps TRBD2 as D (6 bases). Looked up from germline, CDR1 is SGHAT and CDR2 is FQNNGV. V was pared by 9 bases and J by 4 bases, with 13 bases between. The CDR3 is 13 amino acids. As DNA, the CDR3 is TGTGCCAGTATCGGGACTCAATACAATGAGCAGTTCTTC. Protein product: CASIGTQYNEQFF. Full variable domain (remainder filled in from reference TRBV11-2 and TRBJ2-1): EAGVAQSPRYKIIEKRQSVAFWCNPISGHATLYWYQQILGQGPKLLIQFQNNGVVDDSQLPKDRFSAERLKGVDSTLKIQPAKLEDSAVYLCASIGTQYNEQFFGPGTRLTVL.